These 29 T cell receptor beta chains originate from one sample sequenced in a study of shared clonotypes between healthy human individuals (dated by TCRdb to 2019 to 2021). The library was built by means of the immunoSEQ multiplex PCR assay. The source is immuneACCESS, and TCRdb retained only in-frame sequences with V and J called. Part of the clones is not carried over; for the studies checked, unresolved V genes explain less than half of this, and the remainder is unexplained. The sample table contains 1.5 million to 1.9 million clones; only one count was recorded for 95% to 99% of them. The ten largest clones add up to roughly 0.45% of the sample. The sequenced sample consisted of naive CD4+ T cells sorted from blood. In the paper's terms, the cell subset or site label means: CD45RA+ positively selected. These receptors originate from a man younger than 45 in good health.

The genes are TRBV19 and TRBJ1-2; no definite D call. This CDR3 is built from 12 residues. Per germline, CDR1 LNHDA and CDR2 SQIVND (reference sequence). V lost 3 bases, J lost 8 bases, and 10 bases lay in between. The chain's CDR3 is CASSIEGYGYTF. In DNA form, the CDR3 reads TGTGCCAGTAGTATCGAAGGCTACGGCTACACCTTC.

The chain is built from TRBV6-1 and TRBJ2-5; 7 positions match TRBD1. The CDR3 is 15 amino acids. CDR1 is MNHNS and CDR2 is SASEGT in the germline V gene. V shed 3 bases, J shed 0 bases, and the junction held 4 bases outside the gene matches. The CDR3 spells CASSDSTGNQETQYF. In nucleotides, the CDR3 is TGTGCCAGCAGTGACTCGACAGGGAACCAAGAGACCCAGTACTTC.

The rearrangement joins TRBV25-1 to TRBJ2-1; D is ambiguous. Per germline, CDR1 MGHDK and CDR2 SYGVNS. This CDR3 has 14 residues. The germline V and J ends were trimmed by 3 bases and 0 bases, with 6 bases remaining between them. CDR3 loop: CASSDAGSYNEQFF. In nucleotides, the CDR3 is TGTGCCAGCAGTGATGCCGGCTCCTACAATGAGCAGTTCTTC.

The V gene is TRBV9, the J gene TRBJ2-7, with D possibly matching TRBD2 (6 bases). Germline assignment: CDR1 SGDLS and CDR2 YYNGEE. The CDR3 extends over 15 amino acids. The V and J ends lost 3 bases and 6 bases respectively, with 19 bases between them. In DNA form, the CDR3 reads TGTGCCAGCAGCGCCGGTATTTCTAGCGTCACCGAGCAGTACTTC. Residues: CASSAGISSVTEQYF.

This chain joins TRBV4-1 and TRBJ1-2; TRBD1 is a possible D gene (5 bases). V was cut by 4 bases and J by 4 bases, with 16 bases left in between. The CDR3 has 15 amino acids. Germline CDR1 reads MGHRA; CDR2 reads YSYEKL. The CDR3 protein is CASSPGGGRGYGYTF. The CDR3 DNA reads TGCGCCAGCAGCCCCGGGGGAGGGAGGGGCTATGGCTACACCTTC.

The J gene is TRBJ2-5, the V gene TRBV19, with 7 bases aligning to TRBD2. CDR1 and CDR2 (germline): LNHDA, SQIVND (reference sequence). The CDR3 has 13 amino acids. With 6 bases clipped from V and 4 bases from J, the junction kept 5 bases outside the gene matches. CDR3 bases: TGTGCCAGTAGAGGACTAGTGGGAGAGACCCAGTACTTC. Protein sequence: CASRGLVGETQYF.

A single count supports this clone. The chain employs TRBV9 and TRBJ1-1; no definite D call. V was pared by 4 bases and J by 2 bases, with 12 bases between. This CDR3 has 14 amino acids. The V gene's germline CDR1 is SGDLS and CDR2 YYNGEE. The CDR3 loop is CASSPRWANTEAFF. Written as DNA, the CDR3 is TGTGCCAGCAGCCCCCGGTGGGCAAACACTGAAGCTTTCTTT.

The chain has TRBV5-6 and TRBJ1-2, with 7 positions matching TRBD1. The trim removed 4 bases at V and 3 bases at J, leaving 9 bases unmatched. CDR3 length: 15 amino acids. Germline V gene sequence: CDR1 SGHDT, CDR2 YYEEEE. The CDR3 protein is CASSPSGTDYYGYTF. The CDR3 region has the DNA TGTGCCAGCAGCCCCTCCGGGACAGATTACTATGGCTACACCTTC.

With respect to this clone: Germline is not matched at one junction end, which may reflect a read error. Other DNA sequences within the sample encode an identical CDR3. The chain joins TRBV18 to TRBJ2-5; D gene ambiguous. Germline assignment: CDR1 KGHSH and CDR2 LQKENI. The CDR3 sequence is 12 residues long. CDR3 DNA: TGTGCCAGCTCACCAGGGCAAGGGACCCAGTACTTC. It encodes CASSPGQGTQYF.

This clone occurred once. This chain links TRBV28 with TRBJ2-7; D is possibly TRBD1 (5 bases). This CDR3 comprises 18 residues. V lost 3 bases, J lost 1 base, and 22 bases lay in between. Looked up from germline, CDR1 is MDHEN and CDR2 is SYDVKM. CDR3 DNA sequence: TGTGCCAGCAGTTTCCGGTTGAGGTTGACAGAGCCATCCTACGAGCAGTACTTC. Translation gives CASSFRLRLTEPSYEQYF.

The rearrangement uses TRBV2 and TRBJ2-7, with TRBD1 matching 11 bases. The germline gives CDR1 SNHLY, CDR2 FYNNEI. CDR3 size: 15 residues. Unmatched junction bases numbered 5, after V lost 7 bases and J lost 0 bases. CDR3 sequence reads: CASISGQGASYEQYF. DNA of the CDR3: TGTGCCAGCATTTCAGGACAGGGGGCCTCCTACGAGCAGTACTTC.

The V call is TRBV18, the J call TRBJ2-7, with unresolved D. The CDR3 spans 15 residues. Germline CDR1 reads KGHSH; CDR2 reads LQKENI. Trimming shortened V by 3 bases and J by 2 bases, and 14 bases separated the two germline ends. The CDR3 DNA sequence: TGTGCCAGCTCACCGTTTACAGTGGGGACCTACGAGCAGTACTTC. Translating it yields CASSPFTVGTYEQYF.

This sequence joins TRBV28 and TRBJ2-7; D not resolved. V was pared by 3 bases and J by 6 bases, with 18 bases between. Germline CDR1 is MDHEN and CDR2 is SYDVKM. CDR3 length equals 15 residues. CDR3 nucleotides: TGTGCCAGCAGTTTTCAGCCGGTGGAACTCGGCGAGCAGTACTTC. This translates into CASSFQPVELGEQYF.

This sequence joins TRBV9 and TRBJ2-1; 8 bases line up with TRBD2. CDR1 SGDLS and CDR2 YYNGEE come from the germline V gene. The CDR3 is 14 residues long. V lost 3 bases, J lost 4 bases, and 3 bases stayed unmatched. The CDR3 region has the DNA TGTGCCAGCAGCGAACTAGCGGTTTACAATGAGCAGTTCTTC. Translating gives CASSELAVYNEQFF.

This chain joins TRBV2 and TRBJ2-5; the D gene is possibly TRBD2 (6 bases). Germline-derived CDR1 and CDR2 are SNHLY and FYNNEI. Trimming took off 6 bases at V and 5 bases at J, with 16 bases between the two ends. CDR3 length: 14 amino acids. The CDR3 here is CASRVNRRVETQYF. DNA of the CDR3: TGTGCCAGCAGGGTGAACAGGAGGGTTGAGACCCAGTACTTC.

V usage is TRBV6-1 and J usage is TRBJ1-2; D possibly corresponds to TRBD1 (6 bases). The CDR3 length is 12 residues. Germline V gives CDR1 MNHNS, CDR2 SASEGT. With 5 bases removed from V and 7 bases from J, the gap between germline ends came to 11 bases. CDR3 DNA: TGTGCCAGCAGTATAACAGGGTTTGGCTACACCTTC. Amino acid sequence: CASSITGFGYTF.

This clone showed up just once. The chain combines TRBV15 with TRBJ2-1; tentatively, D is TRBD2 (7 bases). The CDR3 totals 19 residues. Germline values: CDR1 LNHNV, CDR2 YYDKDF (reference sequence). The V and J ends lost 0 bases and 9 bases respectively, with 27 bases between them. In nucleotides, the CDR3 is TGTGCCACCAGCAGAGATCCCCCGTCTCGATACGGGGGGCTTCGTGAGCAGTTCTTC. It translates to CATSRDPPSRYGGLREQFF.

The chain links TRBV7-9 to TRBJ2-3, with D uncertain. The CDR3 spans 14 residues. Trimming left V 0 bases short and J 0 bases short, with 4 bases between. Per the germline V gene, CDR1 is SEHNR and CDR2 is FQNEAQ (reference sequence). CDR3 residues: CASSLAVSTDTQYF. CDR3 DNA sequence: TGTGCCAGCAGCTTAGCGGTTAGCACAGATACGCAGTATTTT.

The genes are TRBV5-1 and TRBJ2-7; D is tentatively TRBD1 or TRBD2 (5 bases each). V dropped 7 bases and J dropped 7 bases, with 21 bases sitting between them. This CDR3 contains 14 residues. The germline CDR1 and CDR2 sequences are SGHRS and YFSETQ. Here the CDR3 DNA reads TGCGCCAGCTGCGCTTCGGGGCCTCCTGGGGAGCAGTACTTC. This codes for CASCASGPPGEQYF.

This rearrangement joins TRBV5-6 to TRBJ2-3; TRBD2 matches at 11 bases. V lost 0 bases and J lost 4; bases outside the gene matches: 10. The germline V gene encodes CDR1 SGHDT and CDR2 YYEEEE. This CDR3 is built from 18 residues. CDR3 nucleotides: TGTGCCAGCAGCTTGGGACTAGCGGGACTGTTGCAGGCAGATACGCAGTATTTT. Its translation is CASSLGLAGLLQADTQYF.

This chain joins TRBV9 and TRBJ2-5; either TRBD1 or TRBD2 may fit D (5 bases each). The CDR3 consists of 13 residues. Germline V CDR1 and CDR2: SGDLS, YYNGEE. The V end was cut by 4 bases, the J end by 5 bases, with 12 bases between. The CDR3 DNA sequence: TGTGCCAGCAGCCGACTGGGGACGGAGACCCAGTACTTC. It yields the protein CASSRLGTETQYF. Using reference TRBV9 and TRBJ2-5 for the parts outside the CDR3, the full variable domain is DSGVTQTPKHLITATGQRVTLRCSPRSGDLSVYWYQQSLDQGLQFLIQYYNGEERAKGNILERFSAQQFPDLHSELNLSSLELGDSALYFCASSRLGTETQYFGPGTRLLVL.

V is TRBV7-2 and J is TRBJ2-2; D is ambiguous. Per germline, CDR1 SGHTA and CDR2 FQGNSA. The CDR3 contains 12 residues. V was cut by 3 bases and J by 4 bases, with 3 bases left in between. In DNA, the CDR3 is TGTGCCAGCAGCTTCGCCACCGGGGAGCTGTTTTTT. It yields the protein CASSFATGELFF.

About this clone itself: Other DNA sequences of this sample code for an identical CDR3. The rearrangement links TRBV5-1 to TRBJ2-5, with D perhaps matching TRBD1 (6 bases). V was trimmed by 0 bases and J by 4 bases, leaving 7 bases between them. The CDR3 is made up of 13 amino acids. Germline V CDR1 and CDR2: SGHRS, YFSETQ. The CDR3 loop is CASSLDRVETQYF. CDR3 in DNA: TGCGCCAGCAGCTTGGACAGGGTAGAGACCCAGTACTTC. The full variable domain, completed using reference TRBV5-1 and TRBJ2-5, is KAGVTQTPRYLIKTRGQQVTLSCSPISGHRSVSWYQQTPGQGLQFLFEYFSETQRNKGNFPGRFSGRQFSNSRSEMNVSTLELGDSALYLCASSLDRVETQYFGPGTRLLVL.

Notes on this clone: At the DNA level, this CDR3 is encoded by other sequences in the same sample as well. The chain has TRBV29-1 and TRBJ2-7; 7 bases are shared with TRBD1. The germline V gene encodes CDR1 SQVTM and CDR2 ANQGSEA. The CDR3 runs 12 residues. V was pared by 7 bases and J by 0 bases, with 3 bases of the junction left unmatched. The CDR3 coding sequence is TGCAGCGCTGGGGACAGCTCCTACGAGCAGTACTTC. Translating it yields CSAGDSSYEQYF.

V is TRBV25-1 and J is TRBJ2-1, with D maybe TRBD2 (6 bases). Trimming took off 6 bases at V and 9 bases at J, with 12 bases between the two ends. Germline lookup yields CDR1 MGHDK and CDR2 SYGVNS. The CDR3 loop spans 12 amino acids. The CDR3 protein is CASRGLRSEQFF. CDR3 bases: TGTGCCAGCAGGGGACTCCGGAGTGAGCAGTTCTTC.

The J gene is TRBJ1-4, the V gene TRBV7-6; weak D call: TRBD1 (5 bases). The CDR3 runs 13 residues. V lost 6 bases to trimming and J lost 5 bases, with 10 bases between them. From germline, CDR1 is SGHVS and CDR2 FNYEAQ. CDR3 sequence reads: CASSWGPNEKLFF. DNA of the CDR3: TGTGCCAGCAGTTGGGGCCCGAATGAAAAACTGTTTTTT.

V gene TRBV18 combines with J gene TRBJ2-7; D uncertain. The CDR3 loop spans 12 amino acids. Per germline, CDR1 KGHSH and CDR2 LQKENI. V lost 3 bases and J lost 5, with 8 bases in between. CDR3 bases: TGTGCCAGCTCACCGATAGGCGACGAGCAGTACTTC. Translated, it gives CASSPIGDEQYF.

V gene TRBV9 combines with J gene TRBJ2-7; a possible D gene is TRBD1 (6 bases). In germline, CDR1 is SGDLS, CDR2 YYNGEE. CDR3 length: 14 amino acids. Trimming pared 7 bases from V and 0 bases from J, leaving 14 bases between. The CDR3 DNA reads as TGTGCCAGCGCTTCGACAGGTAGCTCCTACGAGCAGTACTTC. Protein: CASASTGSSYEQYF.

This chain connects TRBV27 to TRBJ2-7; the match to TRBD1 covers 8 bases. This CDR3 contains 14 residues. The trim removed 5 bases at V and 0 bases at J, leaving 3 bases unmatched. Per the germline V gene, CDR1 is MNHEY and CDR2 is SMNVEV (reference sequence). The CDR3 spells CASSRTGSSYEQYF. The CDR3 DNA reads TGTGCCAGCAGTCGGACAGGGAGCTCCTACGAGCAGTACTTC.